The text below deals with one T cell receptor (beta chain). Its target is not known. This CDR3 spans 18 amino acids. V trimming: 0 bases; J trimming: 5 bases; junction bases outside the gene matches: 7. The germline CDR1 and CDR2 sequences are SGHDN and FVKESK. The data are from a study of Ad26.COV2.S vaccination and SARS-CoV-2 variants. Across the whole study: Intramuscular Ad26.COV2.S at 5x10^10 or 1x10^11 viral particles.

As to treatment: roughly 20 received Ad26.COV2.S at low or high dose, single or two shots; 5 received placebo; per-sample allocation not given. The samples date from day 63 after the first vaccine or placebo injection. Repertoires were generated with immunoSEQ multiplex PCR, while TCRdb's copy carries only in-frame clones and drops some. Of 350,000 to 450,000 clones in the sample, 75% to 90% were seen once. General study points: Participants in the vaccine arm had higher spike-specific TCR breadth; placebo recipients had lower. The analyses of TCR breadth and depth may have understated the size of total T cell responses. With respect to non-spike TCR breadth, vaccine and placebo recipients were similar.

The source material was peripheral blood, sampled in a trial of Ad26.COV2.S vaccine versus placebo. The V call is TRBV14, the J call TRBJ2-5; TRBD2 matches 15 bases. This TCR was recovered from a person between 18 and 59 years old who received the Ad26.COV2.S COVID-19 vaccine or a placebo. CDR3 bases: TGTGCCAGCAGCCAAGAGGGGGGACTAGCGGGAGGCGTCGAGACCCAGTACTTC. Its translation is CASSQEGGLAGGVETQYF.